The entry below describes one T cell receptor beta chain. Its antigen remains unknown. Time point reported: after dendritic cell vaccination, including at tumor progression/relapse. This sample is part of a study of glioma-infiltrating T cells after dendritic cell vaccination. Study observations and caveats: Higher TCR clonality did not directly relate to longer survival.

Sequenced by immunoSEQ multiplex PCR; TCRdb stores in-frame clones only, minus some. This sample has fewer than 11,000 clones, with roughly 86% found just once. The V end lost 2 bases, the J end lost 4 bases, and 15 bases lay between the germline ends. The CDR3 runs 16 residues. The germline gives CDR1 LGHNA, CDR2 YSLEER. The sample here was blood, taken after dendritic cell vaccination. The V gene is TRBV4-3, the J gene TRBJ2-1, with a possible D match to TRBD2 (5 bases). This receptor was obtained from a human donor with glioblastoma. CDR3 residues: CASSQLAPEGYNEQFF. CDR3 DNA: TGCGCCAGCAGCCAACTGGCCCCAGAGGGTTACAATGAGCAGTTCTTC.